The entry below gives a single T cell receptor beta chain sequence along with its context. Its specificity is unknown. This sample also contains other DNA sequences that code for the same CDR3. This specimen comes from a study of shared clonotypes between healthy human individuals. Study conclusions and caveats: Expectations were that clonotype sharing among donors would be affected by sequencing depth.

TCRdb keeps only in-frame clones here, not all; method: immunoSEQ multiplex PCR. The repertoire holds roughly 2.5 million clones, with roughly 92% as singletons. The CDR3 has 15 residues. CDR1 is SGHRS and CDR2 is YFSETQ in the germline V gene. The V end lost 0 bases, the J end lost 1 base, and 7 bases lay between the germline ends. Source material: naive CD4+ T cells sorted from blood. The subset is: CD45RA+ positively selected. The rearrangement uses TRBV5-1 and TRBJ2-2; D unclear. The clonotype comes from a man between 18 and 29 years old in good health. The CDR3: CASSLVAGNTGELFF. DNA for the CDR3: TGCGCCAGCAGCTTGGTGGCCGGGAACACCGGGGAGCTGTTTTTT.